The 30 T cell receptor beta chains below come from one sample, sequenced in a study of cytomegalovirus exposure and HLA in healthy donors. The primer mix had 60 Vbeta and 13 Jbeta primers. Here immunoSEQ multiplex PCR was the method, and the copy in TCRdb shows in-frame clones only, minus some. The sample consists of some 180,000 clones, around 86% of them appearing once. Sequencing used PBMCs. Receptors originate from a male donor in good health and CMV-seronegative.

This clone was detected only a few times. The chain uses TRBV29-1 and TRBJ2-2; 10 bases line up with TRBD2. Germline lookup yields CDR1 SQVTM and CDR2 ANQGSEA. V shed 2 bases and J 7 bases; nucleotides not matched to a gene: 7. The CDR3 length is 15 residues. DNA of the CDR3: TGCAGCGTTGAATTCAGCGGGGGGGCGGGCGGGGAGCTGTTTTTT. The encoded protein is CSVEFSGGAGGELFF.

The J gene is TRBJ1-1, the V gene TRBV7-9, with a tentative D call TRBD1 (5 bases). Deletions cut 2 bases from V and 4 bases from J, with 20 bases between. The CDR3 extends over 17 amino acids. Per the germline V gene, CDR1 is SEHNR and CDR2 is FQNEAQ (reference sequence). The CDR3 DNA is TGTGCCAGCAGCTTAACCCCCTCCTCCGTTAGGGGCACTGAAGCTTTCTTT. It yields the protein CASSLTPSSVRGTEAFF.

This clone showed up just once. The chain couples TRBV5-1 to TRBJ2-7; 14 bases map to TRBD2. CDR3 length: 16 amino acids. V was pared by 4 bases and J by 2 bases, with 5 bases of the junction left unmatched. CDR1 SGHRS and CDR2 YFSETQ come from the germline V gene. CDR3: CASSARTSGGTYEQYF. The CDR3 DNA reads TGCGCCAGCAGCGCGCGGACTAGCGGGGGGACCTACGAGCAGTACTTC.

This clone was detected a few times. The chain employs TRBV5-1 and TRBJ2-7; the D gene is possibly TRBD2 (5 bases). This CDR3 spans 13 amino acids. V was clipped by 8 bases and J by 1 base, with 13 bases between them. From germline, CDR1 is SGHRS and CDR2 YFSETQ. The CDR3 sequence is CASAPGKSYEQYF. The CDR3 nucleotides are TGCGCCAGTGCCCCGGGGAAATCCTACGAGCAGTACTTC.

This clone occurred once. The CDR3 reads CASSQDRSGILNYGYTF. The CDR3 DNA follows: TGCGCCAGCAGTCAAGACAGGAGCGGAATACTTAACTATGGCTACACCTTC. The V gene is TRBV10-2, the J gene TRBJ1-2, with D tentatively TRBD1 (6 bases). V was pared by 5 bases and J by 1 base, with 20 bases between. The germline V gene has CDR1 WSHSY and CDR2 SAAADI. The CDR3 covers 17 residues.

This clone was observed once. The gene calls are TRBV6-5 and TRBJ1-1; D remains unclear. V was pared by 0 bases and J by 0 bases, with 5 bases between. Germline CDR1 and CDR2: MNHEY and SVGAGI. The CDR3 has 14 amino acids. DNA of the CDR3: TGTGCCAGCAGTTACTCGGACTTGAACACTGAAGCTTTCTTT. Encoded protein: CASSYSDLNTEAFF.

This clone was seen more than once but under ten times. V and J are TRBV9 and TRBJ1-1; D is perhaps TRBD1 (6 bases). Germline V lookup: CDR1 SGDLS, CDR2 YYNGEE. The CDR3 extends over 14 amino acids. V lost 6 bases and J 0 bases, leaving 12 bases between the germline ends. The CDR3 bases are TGTGCCAGCAATCGACAGGCGATGAACACTGAAGCTTTCTTT. Protein: CASNRQAMNTEAFF. Together with reference TRBV9 and TRBJ1-1, the CDR3 gives the full variable domain: DSGVTQTPKHLITATGQRVTLRCSPRSGDLSVYWYQQSLDQGLQFLIQYYNGEERAKGNILERFSAQQFPDLHSELNLSSLELGDSALYFCASNRQAMNTEAFFGQGTRLTVV.

CDR3 DNA: TGTGCCAGCGCAGAGCGGTTTGGGCCTGAAGAGACCCAGTACTTC. As protein: CASAERFGPEETQYF. This chain joins TRBV18 and TRBJ2-5; maybe TRBD2 (5 bases). There are 15 residues in the CDR3. Germline CDR1 KGHSH, CDR2 LQKENI. V shed 8 bases and J shed 3 bases, with 19 bases lying between them.

The V gene is TRBV27, the J gene TRBJ1-2; no clear D. Germline V gene sequence: CDR1 MNHEY, CDR2 SMNVEV (reference sequence). The CDR3 runs 13 residues. V lost 8 bases to trimming and J lost 0 bases, with 10 bases between them. In DNA form, the CDR3 reads TGTGCCAGCTCAGGCCCCCCTAACTATGGCTACACCTTC. Its protein is CASSGPPNYGYTF.

This clone was detected a few times. The chain has TRBV4-2 and TRBJ1-1; unclear D gene. Germline values: CDR1 LGHNA, CDR2 YNFKEQ. CDR3 length: 14 amino acids. The V gene lost 2 bases and the J gene lost 3 bases, with 10 bases spanning the gap. Here the CDR3 DNA reads TGTGCCAGCAGCCAATATTATGAGGACACTGAAGCTTTCTTT. Translating it yields CASSQYYEDTEAFF.

The chain is built from TRBV4-1 and TRBJ2-7; D is possibly TRBD1 (5 bases). The CDR3 runs to 15 residues. Trimming pared 0 bases from V and 12 bases from J, leaving 21 bases between. Germline V gives CDR1 MGHRA, CDR2 YSYEKL. CDR3 amino acids: CASSQDQGVTQERYF. The CDR3 DNA sequence: TGCGCCAGCAGCCAAGATCAAGGGGTGACCCAGGAGAGGTACTTC.

Of note for this clone: At one boundary the junction diverges from the germline segment, which might be a read error. The V gene is TRBV4-1, the J gene TRBJ1-1; weak D call: TRBD1 (5 bases). This CDR3 has 14 amino acids. CDR1 is MGHRA and CDR2 is YSYEKL in the germline V gene. The CDR3 reads CASSPNAGLAEAFF. The CDR3 nucleotides are TGTGCCAGCAGCCCGAACGCAGGGCTGGCTGAAGCTTTCTTT.

The rearrangement joins TRBV6-5 to TRBJ1-1, with D tentatively TRBD1 (5 bases). The V gene's germline CDR1 is MNHEY and CDR2 SVGAGI. The V end lost 0 bases, the J end lost 4 bases, and 12 bases lay between the germline ends. The CDR3 is 15 amino acids. The CDR3 reads CASSYSRGPATEAFF. DNA for the CDR3: TGTGCCAGCAGTTACTCAAGGGGCCCGGCCACTGAAGCTTTCTTT.

In DNA, the CDR3 is TGTGCCAGTAGTAAGGCGACAGGGTTGGCCCTCCACTTT. It translates to CASSKATGLALHF. The chain links TRBV19 to TRBJ1-6; 7 positions agree with TRBD1. With V trimmed by 4 bases and J by 14 bases, 8 bases remained unmatched. The CDR3 runs 13 residues. Looked up from germline, CDR1 is LNHDA and CDR2 is SQIVND (reference sequence).

The rearrangement uses TRBV7-8 and TRBJ1-3, with D unclear. Germline V gene lookup returns CDR1 SGHVS and CDR2 FQNEAQ. V lost 8 bases and J 0 bases, leaving 11 bases between the germline ends. The CDR3 runs 14 residues. CDR3 DNA sequence: TGTGCCAGCCGGCCCCGGGGCTCTGGAAACACCATATATTTT. This sequence encodes CASRPRGSGNTIYF.

The V call is TRBV6-6, the J call TRBJ2-1; D is unclear. Germline V lookup: CDR1 MNHNY, CDR2 SVGAGI (reference sequence). V lost 2 bases and J lost 2, with 10 bases in between. The CDR3 is 15 residues long. CDR3 residues: CASSYEEPPYNEQFF. CDR3 DNA: TGTGCCAGCAGTTACGAGGAGCCCCCCTACAATGAGCAGTTCTTC.

This clone was detected a few times. The chain has TRBV29-1 and TRBJ2-1; 7 bases line up with TRBD2. In germline, CDR1 is SQVTM, CDR2 ANQGSEA. Unmatched junction bases numbered 1, after V lost 5 bases and J lost 3 bases. The CDR3 consists of 12 residues. The CDR3 is CSVRTSYNEQFF. The CDR3 nucleotides read TGCAGCGTTCGGACTAGCTACAATGAGCAGTTCTTC.

This chain connects TRBV6-1 to TRBJ2-7, with 8 positions matching TRBD1. The junction had 5 bases not matched to a gene; V was cut back by 6 bases and J by 4 bases. In germline, CDR1 is MNHNS, CDR2 SASEGT. The CDR3 is 13 residues long. CDR3 coding DNA: TGTGCCAGCAGGGGGGACAGGAGATACGAGCAGTACTTC. Translating gives CASRGDRRYEQYF.

The CDR3 spells CASSQAAGGGYTF. CDR3 in DNA: TGCGCCAGCAGCCAGGCCGCGGGGGGCGGCTACACCTTC. The gene calls are TRBV4-3 and TRBJ1-2; perhaps TRBD1 as D (6 bases). Germline V gene lookup returns CDR1 LGHNA and CDR2 YSLEER. V was shortened by 3 bases and J by 8 bases, with 13 bases between the two germline ends. This CDR3 is 13 amino acids long.

This clone turned up a few times. V and J are TRBV2 and TRBJ2-7; maybe TRBD1 (6 bases). Trimming took 6 bases from V and 8 from J, leaving 26 bases between them. The CDR3 length is 16 residues. Germline lookup yields CDR1 SNHLY and CDR2 FYNNEI. The CDR3 region has the DNA TGTGCCAGCAGCCCCGCAGGGGACGAATTTATTATGCAGCAGTACTTC. Protein: CASSPAGDEFIMQQYF.

The rearrangement links TRBV25-1 to TRBJ1-1; D call uncertain. Trimming shortened V by 2 bases and J by 1 base, and 14 bases separated the two germline ends. The CDR3 has 16 residues. Germline V gene lookup returns CDR1 MGHDK and CDR2 SYGVNS. CDR3 residues: CASSERPLTENTEAFF. CDR3 DNA sequence: TGTGCCAGCAGTGAACGTCCCTTAACAGAGAACACTGAAGCTTTCTTT.

This clone was seen only a few times. The gene calls are TRBV6-1 and TRBJ1-4; 10 positions agree with TRBD1. CDR1 is MNHNS and CDR2 is SASEGT in the germline V gene. This CDR3 contains 15 residues. The J segment lost 7 bases and the V segment lost 5 bases, leaving 7 bases of the junction unmatched. CDR3 residues: CASSRTGGRGEKLFF. CDR3 coding DNA: TGTGCCAGCAGTAGGACAGGGGGAAGAGGTGAAAAACTGTTTTTT.

A single count supports this clone. The V and J genes are TRBV6-5 and TRBJ2-7, with a tentative D call TRBD1 (6 bases). CDR1 and CDR2 (germline): MNHEY, SVGAGI. The CDR3 loop spans 15 amino acids. Trimming stripped 5 bases from V and 0 bases from J, with 14 bases between. The DNA for the CDR3 is TGTGCCAGCAGTCCCGGGACACTGAGCTCCTACGAGCAGTACTTC. Amino acid sequence: CASSPGTLSSYEQYF.

V usage is TRBV25-1 and J usage is TRBJ1-2, with D perhaps TRBD1 (6 bases). The CDR3 contains 15 residues. V was shortened by 3 bases and J by 0 bases, with 11 bases between the two germline ends. From germline, CDR1 is MGHDK and CDR2 SYGVNS. The CDR3 coding sequence is TGTGCCAGCAGTGACGGGACACTAGCTAACTATGGCTACACCTTC. As protein: CASSDGTLANYGYTF.

This clone was counted a few times. This sequence joins TRBV11-2 and TRBJ2-5, with TRBD1 matching 7 bases. Judging by the DNA end, TRBJ2-7 fits better; the J call may be wrong. Germline V gene data show CDR1 as SGHAT and CDR2 as FQNNGV. This CDR3 contains 15 residues. The CDR3 bases are TGTGCCAGCACCCCACTAGACAGGGTTAGGAACGAGCAGTACTTC. Protein product: CASTPLDRVRNEQYF.

This clone was recorded once. The rearrangement uses TRBV10-3 and TRBJ1-1; 12 bases are a match to TRBD1. Germline V gives CDR1 ENHRY, CDR2 SYGVKD. V dropped 4 bases and J dropped 8; count of bases not matched to a gene: 5. The CDR3 totals 14 residues. The CDR3: CAISVGQGAWEAFF. CDR3 bases: TGTGCCATCAGTGTGGGACAGGGGGCTTGGGAAGCTTTCTTT.

V usage is TRBV7-6 and J usage is TRBJ2-3; 8 bases are shared with TRBD2. The CDR3 consists of 16 residues. With V trimmed by 5 bases and J by 0 bases, 7 bases remained unmatched. CDR1 and CDR2 from the germline V gene are SGHVS and FNYEAQ. The CDR3 reads CASSPAGGPSTDTQYF. CDR3 coding DNA: TGTGCCAGCAGCCCGGCGGGGGGCCCTAGCACAGATACGCAGTATTTT.

The chain combines TRBV4-1 with TRBJ2-3; D unclear. CDR1 is MGHRA, CDR2 YSYEKL, per germline. Trimming cost V 4 bases and J 2 bases, with 7 bases left between them. The CDR3 is 13 residues long. The CDR3 sequence is CASSLSNTDTQYF. CDR3 DNA: TGCGCCAGCAGCCTGTCTAACACAGATACGCAGTATTTT.

CDR3 residues: CASDIGGDPAIYGYTF. The CDR3 DNA is TGTGCCAGCGATATCGGGGGGGATCCGGCCATATATGGCTACACCTTC. The gene calls are TRBV2 and TRBJ1-2, with a tentative D call TRBD1 (5 bases). Looked up from germline, CDR1 is SNHLY and CDR2 is FYNNEI. The CDR3 sequence is 16 residues long. Trimming left V 8 bases short and J 5 bases short, with 24 bases between.

The chain has TRBV7-8 and TRBJ2-3; D is uncertain. This CDR3 is 14 amino acids long. V was cut by 1 base and J by 5 bases, with 10 bases left in between. CDR1 and CDR2 from the germline V gene are SGHVS and FQNEAQ. CDR3 in DNA: TGTGCCAGCAGCTTAGAAGTCTTCGGAGATACGCAGTATTTT. This translates into CASSLEVFGDTQYF.